The rows below give T cell receptor beta chains drawn from one sample of a study of T-cell reconstitution after alpha-beta-depleted transplantation in children. One entry per CDR3 protein results from TCRdb running MiXCR on the PCR reads. The sample lists about 140,000 distinct CDR3 sequences, about 9% occurring once. Material: PBMCs, mostly from graft donor cells, obtained 180 days after TCRalphabeta/CD19-depleted stem cell transplant. Receptors were obtained from a female patient aged 2-15 years who had a stem cell transplant for congenital amegakaryocytic thrombocytopenia, so the T cells may come from the graft donor. Both conserved end residues are part of each CDR3. D genes are given only for firm matches. Clone size, where shown, is once, few, many, or a class for clones that have expanded.

TGTGCCAGCAGTGCAAGTCCGCAGAGCAGGGAGCTGTTTTTT | CASSASPQSRELFF | TRBJ2-2 | NA | NA | TRBV6-1
TGCGCCAGCAGCTTGGACAGTAGCAATCAGCCCCAGCATTTT | CASSLDSSNQPQHF | TRBJ1-5 | many | NA | TRBV5-1
TGTGCCAGCAGCTCGGACCTGGGACACGTCACCGGGGAGCTGTTTTTT | CASSSDLGHVTGELFF | TRBJ2-2 | many | NA | TRBV5-5
TGCAGTGCTAGAGTTAGCGAGGTCTACAATGAGCAGTTCTTC | CSARVSEVYNEQFF | TRBJ2-1 | NA | NA | TRBV20-1
TGTGCCAGCAGTCAAACTATGGCACCCTACGAGCAGTACTTC | CASSQTMAPYEQYF | TRBJ2-7 | few | NA | TRBV28
TGCAGCGACCGACTAGCGGGAGTCTCCGATGAGCAGTTCTTC | CSDRLAGVSDEQFF | TRBJ2-1 | many | TRBD2 | TRBV29-1
TGTGCCAGCAGAGTTCTAGCCACCCCCAACGAGCAGTACTTC | CASRVLATPNEQYF | TRBJ2-7 | many | NA | TRBV6-1
TGTGCCAGCAGTGAAAAGAGGACTGGATTCACAGATACGCAGTATTTT | CASSEKRTGFTDTQYF | TRBJ2-3 | many | NA | TRBV6-1
TGTGCCAGCAGCCAAAATAGCGGGAGGCGTTACAATGAGCAGTTCTTC | CASSQNSGRRYNEQFF | TRBJ2-1 | few | TRBD2 | TRBV3-1
TGCGCCAGCAGCCGTAGCGGGAGAACCACAGATACGCAGTATTTT | CASSRSGRTTDTQYF | TRBJ2-3 | NA | TRBD2 | TRBV4-3
TGTGCCAGCAGTGAAGTTCTCGGGGCCACCTACGAGCAGTACTTC | CASSEVLGATYEQYF | TRBJ2-7 | many | NA | TRBV6-1
TGTGCCAGCAGCTCGACTAGCGGGAACACCGGGGAGCTGTTTTTT | CASSSTSGNTGELFF | TRBJ2-2 | few | TRBD2 | TRBV7-2
TGCGCCAGCAGCCTCCTCCGGACAGCTTTCAATGAGCAGTTCTTC | CASSLLRTAFNEQFF | TRBJ2-1 | NA | NA | TRBV4-1